The 27 T cell receptor beta chains reported below all come from one sample, sequenced in a study of T cells after yellow fever vaccination. Via MiXCR, TCRdb re-called the 5' RACE reads, giving one row per CDR3 protein. The sample holds about 580,000 distinct CDR3 sequences, around 16% seen once. Sample: PBMCs, taken less than 6 days after the first yellow fever vaccination. The receptors shown here come from a man aged 18 to 29 who received the YFV17D yellow fever vaccine.

The V call is TRBV4-1, the J call TRBJ2-5, with a tentative D call TRBD2 (6 bases). In germline, CDR1 is MGHRA, CDR2 YSYEKL. V was cut by 3 bases and J by 1 base, with 12 bases left in between. This CDR3 is 15 amino acids long. The CDR3 sequence is CASSQGRTVQETQYF. The CDR3, as DNA: TGCGCCAGCAGCCAGGGGAGGACGGTCCAAGAGACCCAGTACTTC.

The V gene is TRBV18, the J gene TRBJ2-7, with D perhaps being TRBD1 or TRBD2 (6 bases each). The CDR3 extends over 13 amino acids. Germline values: CDR1 KGHSH, CDR2 LQKENI. V was cut by 3 bases and J by 7 bases, with 13 bases left in between. As DNA, the CDR3 is TGTGCCAGCTCACCCAGCCGGGGGCCAGAGCAGTACGTC. Encoded protein: CASSPSRGPEQYV.

This chain uses TRBV30 with TRBJ1-2, with a weak D call TRBD1 (6 bases). V lost 1 base to trimming and J lost 2 bases, with 8 bases between them. CDR1 GTSNPN and CDR2 SVGIG come from the germline V gene (reference sequence). This CDR3 spans 13 amino acids. As DNA, the CDR3 is TGTGCCTGGAGTGGAGGGGGAAACTATGGCTACACCTTC. Its protein product is CAWSGGGNYGYTF.

In its sample, this clonotype was seen a few times. The junction does not match germline at one end; this may be a read error. This chain joins TRBV20-1 and TRBJ2-5; 10 nucleotides line up with TRBD2. Germline V lookup: CDR1 DFQATT, CDR2 SNEGSKA (reference sequence). This CDR3 is built from 13 residues. CDR3 loop: CSARDNLAGAPVF. DNA of the CDR3: TGCAGTGCTAGAGACAACCTAGCGGGGGCCCCGGTCTTC.

This clonotype was recorded at least ten times. The chain is built from TRBV12-3 or TRBV12-4 and TRBJ2-1; D ambiguous. V lost 3 bases, J lost 5 bases, and 17 bases lay in between. The CDR3 loop spans 16 amino acids. The CDR3: CASSFLGGASHNEQFF. DNA for the CDR3: TGTGCCAGCAGTTTTCTGGGCGGAGCTTCTCACAATGAGCAGTTCTTC.

This chain connects TRBV5-4 to TRBJ2-7; possibly TRBD1 or TRBD2 for D (5 bases each). Deletions cut 2 bases from V and 9 bases from J, with 15 bases between. This CDR3 comprises 13 residues. Germline CDR1 SGHNT, CDR2 YYREEE (reference sequence). This chain's CDR3 is CASSFRRGIGQYF. For the CDR3, the DNA is TGTGCCAGCAGCTTCCGACGGGGCATAGGGCAGTACTTC.

The chain couples TRBV27 to TRBJ1-2; D is unclear. Germline loops: CDR1 MNHEY, CDR2 SMNVEV (reference sequence). The CDR3 is 13 residues long. Trimming left V 3 bases short and J 2 bases short, with 7 bases between. CDR3 loop: CASSFGPNYGYTF. CDR3 DNA sequence: TGTGCCAGCAGTTTCGGACCAAACTATGGCTACACCTTC.

V is TRBV4-1 and J is TRBJ2-3; D gene ambiguous. This CDR3 spans 14 amino acids. The germline V gene encodes CDR1 MGHRA and CDR2 YSYEKL. Trimming took 3 bases from V and 6 from J, leaving 13 bases between them. CDR3 protein: CASSHTTVQDTQYF. The CDR3 DNA reads TGCGCCAGCAGCCACACAACCGTCCAGGATACGCAGTATTTT.

The J gene is TRBJ1-6, the V gene TRBV6-1; TRBD1 aligns across 7 bases. Germline CDR1 is MNHNS and CDR2 is SASEGT. This CDR3 comprises 15 residues. The V and J ends lost 6 bases and 9 bases, in that order; junction bases with no gene match: 11. The chain's CDR3 is CASSLQTGRVSPLHF. CDR3 DNA sequence: TGTGCCAGCAGCCTCCAGACAGGGAGGGTTTCACCCCTCCACTTT.

This clonotype was counted a single time. The chain joins TRBV19 to TRBJ2-2; D is ambiguous. V lost 6 bases and J 4 bases, leaving 15 bases between the germline ends. The CDR3 totals 15 residues. CDR1 and CDR2 from the germline V gene are LNHDA and SQIVND (reference sequence). This chain's CDR3 is CASRNGYISTGELFF. DNA for the CDR3: TGTGCCAGTAGGAATGGGTATATCAGCACCGGGGAGCTGTTTTTT.

The genes are TRBV6-1 and TRBJ2-2, with TRBD1 matching over 10 bases. CDR3 length: 14 residues. In germline, CDR1 is MNHNS, CDR2 SASEGT. Germline trimming cut 8 bases from V and 6 bases from J; bases unmatched to any gene: 6. The CDR3 loop reads CASGGQGLAGELFF. The CDR3 bases are TGTGCCAGCGGGGGACAGGGGCTGGCCGGGGAGCTGTTTTTT.

This clonotype was detected many times. The chain uses TRBV12-3 or TRBV12-4 and TRBJ2-2, with 8 bases matching TRBD1. The CDR3 is 20 amino acids. V lost 5 bases, J lost 0 bases, and 17 bases stayed unmatched. CDR3 nucleotides: TGTGCCAGCAGTGGACGATCGGGACAGGTCGCTTTTTCGAACACCGGGGAGCTGTTTTTT. Translation gives CASSGRSGQVAFSNTGELFF.

This clonotype was seen a handful of times. The rearrangement uses TRBV5-1 and TRBJ2-3; D remains unclear. The germline V gene encodes CDR1 SGHRS and CDR2 YFSETQ. CDR3 length equals 14 residues. Deletions cut 3 bases from V and 1 base from J, with 9 bases between. CDR3 sequence: CASSWPGGTDTQYF. The CDR3, as DNA: TGCGCCAGCAGCTGGCCCGGCGGCACAGATACGCAGTATTTT.

The chain recombines TRBV18 with TRBJ2-1; D tentatively fits TRBD1 or TRBD2 (6 bases each). CDR3 length: 17 residues. Trimming took 3 bases from V and 2 from J, leaving 17 bases between them. The V gene's germline CDR1 is KGHSH and CDR2 LQKENI. CDR3 bases: TGTGCCAGCTCACCCCCCTTGACGGGGGCCACCTACAATGAGCAGTTCTTC. It yields the protein CASSPPLTGATYNEQFF. The entire variable domain, with the rest obtained from reference TRBV18 and TRBJ2-1, is as follows: NAGVMQNPRHLVRRRGQEARLRCSPMKGHSHVYWYRQLPEEGLKFMVYLQKENIIDESGMPKERFSAEFPKEGPSILRIQQVVRGDSAAYFCASSPPLTGATYNEQFFGPGTRLTVL.

V usage is TRBV6-1 and J usage is TRBJ2-4; no firm D call. The CDR3 runs 14 residues. Trimming took off 6 bases at V and 2 bases at J, with 11 bases between the two ends. Germline lookup yields CDR1 MNHNS and CDR2 SASEGT. The CDR3 coding sequence is TGTGCCAGCAGCCTGAGTTCGTCCAAAAACATTCAGTACTTC. Protein sequence: CASSLSSSKNIQYF.

This clonotype was picked up a small number of times. The V call is TRBV5-6, the J call TRBJ2-3; tentative D call: TRBD2 (6 bases). The CDR3 loop spans 15 amino acids. Deletions cut 3 bases from V and 0 bases from J, with 11 bases between. Germline CDR1 is SGHDT and CDR2 is YYEEEE. Written as DNA, the CDR3 is TGTGCCAGCAGCTCCACACTAGCAAGCACAGATACGCAGTATTTT. It encodes CASSSTLASTDTQYF.

This clonotype was seen a handful of times. The V call is TRBV12-3 or TRBV12-4, the J call TRBJ2-5, with D possibly being TRBD1 (5 bases). This CDR3 is built from 14 residues. V was trimmed by 3 bases and J by 3 bases, leaving 11 bases between them. This CDR3 reads CASSFSGREETQYF. CDR3 nucleotide sequence: TGTGCCAGCAGTTTCTCCGGCAGGGAAGAGACCCAGTACTTC.

This clonotype came up many times. The chain carries TRBV12-3 or TRBV12-4 and TRBJ2-7; weak D call: TRBD2 (5 bases). V was trimmed by 5 bases and J by 1 base, leaving 9 bases between them. There are 13 residues in the CDR3. The CDR3 nucleotides read TGTGCCAGCAGTCTCAGCGGTTCCTACGAGCAGTACTTC. Amino acid sequence: CASSLSGSYEQYF.

CDR3 loop: CAWSVLMGSGDTQYF. The CDR3 DNA reads as TGTGCCTGGAGTGTACTGATGGGGAGTGGAGATACGCAGTATTTT. The chain couples TRBV30 to TRBJ2-3; possible D gene TRBD2, 5 bases. The CDR3 has 15 residues. CDR1 and CDR2 from the germline V gene are GTSNPN and SVGIG (reference sequence). V was trimmed by 0 bases and J by 5 bases, leaving 15 bases between them. Full variable domain (remainder filled in from reference TRBV30 and TRBJ2-3): SQTIHQWPATLVQPVGSPLSLECTVEGTSNPNLYWYRQAAGRGLQLLFYSVGIGQISSEVPQNLSASRPQDRQFILSSKKLLLSDSGFYLCAWSVLMGSGDTQYFGPGTRLTVL.

This clonotype was counted only a few times. This sequence joins TRBV2 and TRBJ1-2; D is uncertain. Trimming removed 10 bases at V and 0 bases at J, with 6 bases between. CDR1 SNHLY and CDR2 FYNNEI come from the germline V gene. CDR3 size: 11 residues. The CDR3 here is CANGPNYGYTF. For the CDR3, the DNA is TGTGCCAACGGTCCTAACTATGGCTACACCTTC.

This clonotype occurred a few times. V usage is TRBV9 and J usage is TRBJ1-3, with TRBD1 matching 9 bases. From germline, CDR1 is SGDLS and CDR2 YYNGEE. V trimming: 0 bases; J trimming: 3 bases; junction bases outside the gene matches: 4. The CDR3 has 16 residues. The CDR3 spells CASSVAGDRVGNTIYF. The CDR3 nucleotides are TGTGCCAGCAGCGTAGCTGGGGACAGGGTTGGAAACACCATATATTTT.

The chain has TRBV7-3 and TRBJ2-7; D gene ambiguous. Germline CDR1 reads SGHTA; CDR2 reads FQGTGA. The CDR3 contains 13 residues. V was clipped by 1 base and J by 7 bases, with 11 bases between them. The CDR3, as DNA: TGTGCCAGCAGCTTAAACATTCTAGGGGAGCAGTACTTC. It is translated as CASSLNILGEQYF.

The J gene is TRBJ2-1, the V gene TRBV15; unclear D gene. Per the germline V gene, CDR1 is LNHNV and CDR2 is YYDKDF (reference sequence). The CDR3 consists of 16 residues. V dropped 1 base and J dropped 4 bases, with 14 bases sitting between them. The CDR3 reads CATSRGPQVDYNEQFF. CDR3 DNA: TGTGCCACCAGCAGAGGCCCCCAGGTAGATTACAATGAGCAGTTCTTC.

This clonotype appeared a few times. The rearrangement uses TRBV4-1 and TRBJ1-5, with D uncertain. The CDR3 sequence is 14 residues long. Germline loops: CDR1 MGHRA, CDR2 YSYEKL. Trimming shortened V by 4 bases and J by 7 bases, and 14 bases separated the two germline ends. The CDR3 DNA reads as TGCGCCAGCAGCCCGTACTCCGGCGGGCAGCCCCAGCATTTT. As protein: CASSPYSGGQPQHF.

This clonotype appeared many times. The rearrangement joins TRBV18 to TRBJ2-4; possibly TRBD1 for D (5 bases). CDR1 is KGHSH and CDR2 is LQKENI in the germline V gene. The V gene lost 2 bases and the J gene lost 3 bases, with 8 bases spanning the gap. The CDR3 totals 14 residues. In DNA form, the CDR3 reads TGTGCCAGCTCACCAGAACAGGTCAAAAACATTCAGTACTTC. It specifies CASSPEQVKNIQYF.

This clonotype was observed a handful of times. The gene calls are TRBV12-3 or TRBV12-4 and TRBJ1-4, with D possibly being TRBD1 (6 bases). Between the trimmed V and J ends, which lost 3 bases and 10 bases, there was a span of 6 bases. This CDR3 has 11 amino acids. The CDR3 nucleotides are TGTGCCAGCAGTTTGGACAGAAAACTGTTTTTT. It yields the protein CASSLDRKLFF.

This clonotype was counted many times. The chain combines TRBV5-1 with TRBJ2-7; D not resolved. Germline-derived CDR1 and CDR2 are SGHRS and YFSETQ. Trimming stripped 3 bases from V and 0 bases from J, with 7 bases between. The CDR3 is 13 amino acids. The CDR3 loop is CASSSTSSYEQYF. The CDR3 DNA sequence: TGCGCCAGCAGCTCGACGAGCTCCTACGAGCAGTACTTC.